The TCR beta chain described here comes from a study of early T cells in non-severe SARS-CoV-2 infection. Study information: Chains were not paired, and sequencing was done on bulk RNA from unsorted whole blood. Study outcomes and limitations: Comparison of clonotypes with VDJdb favored anti-spike CD8 responses while missing private and CD4 specificities.

Molecules of cDNA were individually given unique molecular identifiers that were attached to them. TCRdb fed the 5' RACE reads into MiXCR, producing one record per CDR3 protein. The sample records tens of thousands of distinct CDR3 sequences, 11% being singletons. This CDR3 spans 11 amino acids. The V and J ends lost 1 base and 12 bases respectively, with 7 bases between them. Concerning this clonotype: Its antigen is currently unknown.

Sequencing was carried out using whole blood. The source of this sequence is an adult who was a healthcare worker with PCR-confirmed SARS-CoV-2 infection or an uninfected control (not recorded which). V is TRBV12-3 or TRBV12-4 and J is TRBJ2-1; TRBD1 is a possible D gene (6 bases). This CDR3 is CASSLETGQFF. CDR3 nucleotide sequence: TGTGCCAGCAGTTTAGAGACAGGGCAGTTCTTC.